These 25 T cell receptor beta chains were all obtained from the same sample, sequenced in a study of T-cell reconstitution after alpha-beta-depleted transplantation in children. Unique molecular identifiers were incorporated into the prepared TCRbeta library. TCRdb re-called the PCR reads with MiXCR, one entry per CDR3 protein. The sample shows 55,000 to 70,000 distinct CDR3 sequences, approximately 10% of them seen only once. Sequencing used PBMCs, obtained before TCRalphabeta/CD19-depleted stem cell transplant. The receptor set was obtained from a boy between 10 and 17 years old with acute myeloid leukemia, due to receive a stem cell transplant.

This clonotype was recorded many times. This chain connects TRBV2 to TRBJ2-5, with D possibly called TRBD1 or TRBD2 (6 bases each). The CDR3 has 12 amino acids. Trimming stripped 7 bases from V and 5 bases from J, with 11 bases between. CDR1 SNHLY and CDR2 FYNNEI come from the germline V gene. DNA for the CDR3: TGTGCCAGCAAAGGGGGGCAGGAGACCCAGTACTTC. This encodes CASKGGQETQYF.

As to this clonotype: A much larger clone lies one base from this, so it may be a read error. This chain joins TRBV20-1 and TRBJ2-1; D possibly matches TRBD1 or TRBD2 (5 bases each). CDR3 length equals 14 residues. Germline V gene data show CDR1 as DFQATT and CDR2 as SNEGSKA (reference sequence). Here the CDR3 reads CSAMGPGVYNEKFF. The DNA of the CDR3 is TGCAGTGCTATGGGACCCGGGGTTTACAATGAGAAGTTCTTC.

Ten or more counts support this clonotype. V gene TRBV14 combines with J gene TRBJ2-5, with TRBD2 as a possible D gene (6 bases). Trimming took off 1 base at V and 4 bases at J, with 19 bases between the two ends. The CDR3 loop spans 17 amino acids. Per the germline V gene, CDR1 is SGHDN and CDR2 is FVKESK. CDR3 in amino acids: CASSQGLRGVLGETQYF. The CDR3, as DNA: TGTGCCAGCAGCCAAGGACTTCGCGGGGTCTTAGGAGAGACCCAGTACTTC.

The J gene is TRBJ2-3, the V gene TRBV6-5; unclear D gene. V dropped 4 bases and J dropped 0 bases, with 8 bases sitting between them. CDR3 length: 14 amino acids. Germline V gives CDR1 MNHEY, CDR2 SVGAGI. In DNA, the CDR3 is TGTGCCAGCAGTTTGACTCAGAGCACAGATACGCAGTATTTT. As protein: CASSLTQSTDTQYF.

This clonotype was seen at least ten times. This chain connects TRBV10-3 to TRBJ2-1; 11 positions agree with TRBD2. The V gene end was trimmed by 6 bases and the J gene end by 6 bases; junction bases not matched to a gene: 7. Germline loops: CDR1 ENHRY, CDR2 SYGVKD. The CDR3 consists of 15 residues. CDR3 in amino acids: CAIRSTSGKLNEQFF. The CDR3 nucleotides read TGTGCCATCAGGTCGACTAGCGGGAAGCTCAATGAGCAGTTCTTC.

A word on this clonotype: A much larger clone differs from this one at a single base, so this may be a read error. This sequence joins TRBV20-1 and TRBJ2-5; D remains ambiguous. Germline CDR1 reads DFQATT; CDR2 reads SNEGSKA (reference sequence). This CDR3 is 14 amino acids long. CDR3 nucleotide sequence: TGCAGTGCTCCCCGTATCGACATCCAAGGGACCCAGTACTTC. This encodes CSAPRIDIQGTQYF.

The genes are TRBV18 and TRBJ1-6, with D tentatively TRBD1 (6 bases). CDR3 size: 15 residues. CDR1 and CDR2 from the germline V gene are KGHSH and LQKENI. The ends were cut back, 0 bases at V and 10 bases at J, with 13 bases in the middle. The CDR3 here is CASSPPEGGTSPLHF. As DNA, the CDR3 is TGTGCCAGCTCACCACCGGAAGGGGGGACCTCACCCCTCCACTTT.

This clonotype was recorded at least ten times. The V and J genes are TRBV4-3 and TRBJ1-2; TRBD1 might be the D (6 bases). Germline CDR1 reads LGHNA; CDR2 reads YSLEER. CDR3 size: 15 residues. Trimming stripped 0 bases from V and 4 bases from J, with 12 bases between. CDR3 protein: CASSQEPGAGYGYTF. DNA of the CDR3: TGCGCCAGCAGCCAAGAACCAGGGGCTGGCTATGGCTACACCTTC.

This clonotype was seen ten or more times. Its ends do not fully match the called genes, so a read error is possible. The genes are TRBV3-1 and TRBJ2-7, with D perhaps TRBD1 or TRBD2 (6 bases each). Per the germline V gene, CDR1 is LGHDT and CDR2 is YNNKEL (reference sequence). CDR3 length equals 12 residues. The DNA for the CDR3 is TGTGCCAGCAGACAAGACGGGGGCGCGCAGTACTTC. Translation: CASRQDGGAQYF.

This clonotype was observed many times. V and J are TRBV28 and TRBJ1-2; no clear D. This CDR3 spans 14 amino acids. Trimming cost V 6 bases and J 8 bases, with 19 bases left between them. Germline V gene sequence: CDR1 MDHEN, CDR2 SYDVKM. The CDR3 DNA reads TGTGCCAGCAGCCTCTCCCCCGCCCGAAAAGGCTACACCTTC. As protein: CASSLSPARKGYTF.

V gene TRBV5-2 combines with J gene TRBJ1-1; the D call TRBD1 from the table was never checked on the DNA. TRBV5-2 is a pseudogene segment. This CDR3 region has 15 residues. The CDR3 region is CAMGPGTGLDTEAFF. The DNA of the CDR3 is TGTGCCATGGGCCCCGGGACCGGCTTGGACACTGAAGCTTTCTTT.

This clonotype was found many times. The chain combines TRBV7-8 with TRBJ2-7; D unclear. The CDR3 consists of 14 residues. Trimming left V 1 base short and J 2 bases short, with 9 bases between. The V gene's germline CDR1 is SGHVS and CDR2 FQNEAQ. The CDR3 bases are TGTGCCAGCAGCTTAGATGGGTGGACCTACGAGCAGTACGTC. It translates to CASSLDGWTYEQYV.

This clonotype was recorded at least ten times. The gene calls are TRBV5-1 and TRBJ2-6; 12 nucleotides match TRBD1. This CDR3 contains 17 residues. V lost 4 bases to trimming and J lost 4 bases; unmatched junction nucleotides: 6. CDR1 SGHRS and CDR2 YFSETQ come from the germline V gene. CDR3 nucleotide sequence: TGCGCCAGCAGCGCGGGACAGGGGGCGCAAGGGGCCAACGTCCTGACTTTC. Residues: CASSAGQGAQGANVLTF.

This clonotype was counted ten times or more. V is TRBV29-1 and J is TRBJ2-1; 10 nucleotides line up with TRBD2. Per germline, CDR1 SQVTM and CDR2 ANQGSEA. V was pared by 6 bases and J by 4 bases, with 9 bases of the junction left unmatched. The CDR3 is 15 residues long. As DNA, the CDR3 is TGCAGCGTCGACCCCTCTAGCGGGGGTTACAATGAGCAGTTCTTC. It is translated as CSVDPSSGGYNEQFF.

This clonotype was seen at least ten times. The V and J genes are TRBV15 and TRBJ2-3, with D hard to call. The CDR3 has 12 residues. Germline CDR1 is LNHNV and CDR2 is YYDKDF (reference sequence). V was pared by 4 bases and J by 5 bases, with 7 bases between. This chain's CDR3 is CATSIIGDTQYF. As DNA, the CDR3 is TGTGCCACCAGCATTATAGGAGATACGCAGTATTTT.

At least ten counts were recorded for this clonotype. The J gene is TRBJ2-4, the V gene TRBV4-1; D might be TRBD1 (5 bases). Between the trimmed V and J ends, which lost 1 base and 8 bases, there was a span of 9 bases. This CDR3 contains 13 residues. The V gene's germline CDR1 is MGHRA and CDR2 YSYEKL. The CDR3 DNA reads as TGCGCCAGCAGCCAAGGTCAGGGCTACATTCAGTACTTC. Translation: CASSQGQGYIQYF.

With regard to this clonotype: This may arise from a read error, as a much more abundant clone is one base away. As DNA, the CDR3 is TGTGCCAGCAGTTTACCTCTCCCTAGCAATGAGCAGATCTTC. This sequence encodes CASSLPLPSNEQIF. The chain links TRBV28 to TRBJ2-1; D is perhaps TRBD2 (5 bases). The germline V gene encodes CDR1 MDHEN and CDR2 SYDVKM. The CDR3 extends over 14 amino acids.

This clonotype was seen ten or more times. The rearrangement links TRBV12-3 or TRBV12-4 to TRBJ1-3; D ambiguous. The CDR3 covers 13 residues. V was cut by 6 bases and J by 2 bases, with 8 bases left in between. The CDR3 DNA reads TGTGCCAGCAGCCTTGTGGCTGGAAACACCATATATTTT. Encoded protein: CASSLVAGNTIYF.

The chain recombines TRBV20-1 with TRBJ2-2; 9 bases fit TRBD1. This CDR3 region has 16 residues. The J segment lost 2 bases and the V segment lost 3 bases, leaving 7 bases of the junction unmatched. Germline V gives CDR1 DFQATT, CDR2 SNEGSKA (reference sequence). The CDR3 here is CSARAPGQGNTGELFF. DNA for the CDR3: TGCAGTGCTAGGGCCCCGGGACAGGGCAACACCGGGGAGCTGTTTTTT.

In its sample, this clonotype was seen a few times. The V gene is TRBV2, the J gene TRBJ1-5; 8 nucleotides agree with TRBD1. In germline, CDR1 is SNHLY, CDR2 FYNNEI. With V trimmed by 6 bases and J by 0 bases, 4 bases remained unmatched. This CDR3 region has 15 residues. CDR3 in DNA: TGTGCCAGCAGAGCGACAGGGGCTAGCAATCAGCCCCAGCATTTT. Translated: CASRATGASNQPQHF. Full variable domain (remainder filled in from reference TRBV2 and TRBJ1-5): EPEVTQTPSHQVTQMGQEVILRCVPISNHLYFYWYRQILGQKVEFLVSFYNNEISEKSEIFDDQFSVERPDGSNFTLKIRSTKLEDSAMYFCASRATGASNQPQHFGDGTRLSIL.

This clonotype appeared many times. The chain is built from TRBV24-1 and TRBJ1-1; tentatively, D is TRBD1 (6 bases). This CDR3 region has 13 residues. Germline lookup yields CDR1 KGHDR and CDR2 SFDVKD. The ends were cut back, 4 bases at V and 5 bases at J, with 10 bases in the middle. The CDR3: CATSEPQGTEAFF. The CDR3 bases are TGTGCCACCAGTGAGCCCCAGGGGACTGAAGCTTTCTTT.

This clonotype was counted at least ten times. The chain uses TRBV20-1 and TRBJ1-5, with a possible D match to TRBD1 (5 bases). The germline V gene encodes CDR1 DFQATT and CDR2 SNEGSKA (reference sequence). The CDR3 consists of 14 residues. V dropped 5 bases and J dropped 4 bases, with 15 bases sitting between them. CDR3 sequence: CSARLPGWNQPQHF. CDR3 DNA: TGCAGTGCTCGGTTGCCAGGGTGGAATCAGCCCCAGCATTTT.

This chain joins TRBV29-1 and TRBJ2-7; 14 bases match TRBD2. This CDR3 is built from 14 residues. Trimming took 4 bases from V and 6 from J; bases not matched to a gene: 5. CDR1 SQVTM and CDR2 ANQGSEA come from the germline V gene. The CDR3 DNA reads TGCAGCGTTGTCCTGGGACTAGCGGGAGTCGAGCAGTACTTC. Amino acids: CSVVLGLAGVEQYF.

Many counts were recorded for this clonotype. V and J are TRBV18 and TRBJ2-2, with TRBD1 matching over 8 bases. The CDR3 extends over 15 amino acids. Looked up from germline, CDR1 is KGHSH and CDR2 is LQKENI. The ends lost 1 base at V and 4 bases at J; junction bases unmatched: 2. The CDR3 bases are TGTGCCAGCTCACCACGACAGGGGACCACCGGGGAGCTGTTTTTT. Its translation: CASSPRQGTTGELFF.

Ten or more counts support this clonotype. The chain combines TRBV6-5 with TRBJ2-7; 8 nucleotides agree with TRBD2. The CDR3 covers 15 residues. Per the germline V gene, CDR1 is MNHEY and CDR2 is SVGAGI. Losses at the gene ends were 2 bases for V and 7 bases for J; bases not matched to a gene: 10. In DNA, the CDR3 is TGTGCCAGCAGTTACACGGGTAGCGGGGTGGGAGAGCAGTACTTC. It translates to CASSYTGSGVGEQYF.